This TCR beta chain derives from a study of tumor-infiltrating lymphocytes in oesophageal squamous cell carcinoma. MiXCR, applied by TCRdb to the PCR reads, yields one record per CDR3 protein. The profile shows about 12,000 distinct CDR3 sequences, 52% of them singletons. The CDR3 covers 15 residues. Germline loops: CDR1 SEHNR, CDR2 FQNEAQ (reference sequence). The chain couples TRBV7-9 to TRBJ2-7, with 8 bases lining up with TRBD2. The J call is doubtful: the DNA matches TRBJ2-1 better. The sample comprised esophageal tumor tissue. The receptor was derived from a female donor with esophageal squamous cell carcinoma. CDR3 in DNA: TGTGCCAGCAGCTCCACCGGGACTAGCTACAATGAGCAGTTCTTC. Translation: CASSSTGTSYNEQFF.